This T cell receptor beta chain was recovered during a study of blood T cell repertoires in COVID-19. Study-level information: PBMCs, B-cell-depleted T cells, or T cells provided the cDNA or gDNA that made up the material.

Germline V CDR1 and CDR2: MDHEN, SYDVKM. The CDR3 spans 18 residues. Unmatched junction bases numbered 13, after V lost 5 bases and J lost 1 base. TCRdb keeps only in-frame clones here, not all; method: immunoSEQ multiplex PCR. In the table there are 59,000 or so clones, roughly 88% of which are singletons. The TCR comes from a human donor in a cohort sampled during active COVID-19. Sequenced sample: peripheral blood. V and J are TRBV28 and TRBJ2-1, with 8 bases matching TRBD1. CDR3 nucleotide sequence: TGTGCCAGCAGTCCCGGGCGGACAGGGAGAGGATCCTACAATGAGCAGTTCTTC. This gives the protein CASSPGRTGRGSYNEQFF. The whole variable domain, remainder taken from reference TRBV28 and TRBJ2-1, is DVKVTQSSRYLVKRTGEKVFLECVQDMDHENMFWYRQDPGLGLRLIYFSYDVKMKEKGDIPEGYSVSREKKERFSLILESASTNQTSMYLCASSPGRTGRGSYNEQFFGPGTRLTVL.